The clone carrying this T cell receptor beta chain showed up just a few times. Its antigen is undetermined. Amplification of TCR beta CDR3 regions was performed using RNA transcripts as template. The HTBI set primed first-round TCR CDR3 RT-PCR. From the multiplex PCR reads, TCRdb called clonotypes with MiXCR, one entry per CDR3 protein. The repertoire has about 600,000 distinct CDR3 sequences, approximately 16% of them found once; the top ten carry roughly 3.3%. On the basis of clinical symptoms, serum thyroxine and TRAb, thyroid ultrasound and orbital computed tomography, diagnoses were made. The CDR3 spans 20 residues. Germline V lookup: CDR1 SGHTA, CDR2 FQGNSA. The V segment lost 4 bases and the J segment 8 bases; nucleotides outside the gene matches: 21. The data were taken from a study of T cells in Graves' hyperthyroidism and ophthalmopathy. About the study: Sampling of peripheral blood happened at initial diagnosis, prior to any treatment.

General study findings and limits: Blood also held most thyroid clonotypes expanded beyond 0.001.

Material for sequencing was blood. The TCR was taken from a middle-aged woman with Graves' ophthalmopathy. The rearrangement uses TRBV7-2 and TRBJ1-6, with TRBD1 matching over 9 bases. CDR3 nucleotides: TGTGCCAGCAGCTCCAGCCGGGACAGGGCTATCCCGGCGGTATATTCACCCCTCCACTTT. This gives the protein CASSSSRDRAIPAVYSPLHF.